A single sample gave rise to the 9 T cell receptor beta chains below, sequenced in a study of shared T cell receptors in the human thymus. Some clones are missing from TCRdb's copy, which holds only in-frame ones; the method was immunoSEQ multiplex PCR. This sample has hundreds of thousands of clones, with roughly 90% found just once. These data were likewise used in another study, on human thymus T cells.

The sequencing input was thymocytes. These receptors were obtained from a boy in the first two years of life with a congenital heart defect.

V is TRBV25-1 and J is TRBJ2-2, with D tentatively TRBD1 (6 bases). The CDR3 contains 15 residues. Per the germline V gene, CDR1 is MGHDK and CDR2 is SYGVNS. V shed 1 base and J shed 5 bases, with 11 bases lying between them. DNA for the CDR3: TGTGCCAGCAGTGAATGGGCAGGGGAAACCGGGGAGCTGTTTTTT. Encoded protein: CASSEWAGETGELFF.

The chain recombines TRBV15 with TRBJ1-1; 10 nucleotides match TRBD1. The CDR3 length is 16 residues. V shed 3 bases, J shed 4 bases, and the junction held 8 bases outside the gene matches. Germline loops: CDR1 LNHNV, CDR2 YYDKDF (reference sequence). The CDR3 here is CATSSRDRGELTEAFF. CDR3 nucleotides: TGTGCCACCAGCAGCCGGGACAGGGGCGAACTCACTGAAGCTTTCTTT.

The chain combines TRBV28 with TRBJ2-7; 7 nucleotides line up with TRBD1. The CDR3 runs to 14 residues. Germline assignment: CDR1 MDHEN and CDR2 SYDVKM. V shed 5 bases and J 1 base; nucleotides not matched to a gene: 5. The CDR3 nucleotides read TGTGCCAGCAGTCCCCCGGGACAGTCCTACGAGCAGTACTTC. Translated, it gives CASSPPGQSYEQYF.

The chain joins TRBV6-1 to TRBJ2-1; 9 bases agree with TRBD2. The ends lost 6 bases at V and 3 bases at J; junction bases unmatched: 6. Looked up from germline, CDR1 is MNHNS and CDR2 is SASEGT. The CDR3 is made up of 15 amino acids. DNA of the CDR3: TGTGCCAGCAGGCGGACTAGCGCCTACTACAATGAGCAGTTCTTC. As protein: CASRRTSAYYNEQFF.

The chain carries TRBV6-1 and TRBJ2-7, with TRBD2 as a possible D gene (6 bases). Germline loops: CDR1 MNHNS, CDR2 SASEGT. The CDR3 length is 15 residues. With 7 bases removed from V and 12 bases from J, the gap between germline ends came to 28 bases. CDR3 in amino acids: CASIHLGGRSISWYF. Here the CDR3 DNA reads TGTGCCAGCATCCACCTGGGAGGCAGGTCCATTTCCTGGTACTTC.

This clone was picked up one time. V gene TRBV7-2 combines with J gene TRBJ1-5; D call uncertain. Germline V lookup: CDR1 SGHTA, CDR2 FQGNSA. V lost 6 bases to trimming and J lost 4 bases, with 10 bases between them. The CDR3 has 13 residues. The CDR3 region has the DNA TGTGCCAGCAGGTCTCAGTCTAATCAGCCCCAGCATTTT. Translated: CASRSQSNQPQHF.

V gene TRBV6-1 combines with J gene TRBJ2-7, with TRBD2 identical over 13 bases. Germline values: CDR1 MNHNS, CDR2 SASEGT. The trim removed 7 bases at V and 7 bases at J, leaving 7 bases unmatched. This CDR3 contains 14 residues. CDR3 protein: CASKPGLAGKEQYF. As DNA, the CDR3 is TGTGCCAGCAAACCGGGACTAGCGGGAAAGGAGCAGTACTTC.

V usage is TRBV7-3 and J usage is TRBJ2-3; the D gene is possibly TRBD2 (5 bases). This CDR3 has 14 amino acids. Trimming shortened V by 2 bases and J by 0 bases, and 6 bases separated the two germline ends. Germline V gives CDR1 SGHTA, CDR2 FQGTGA. CDR3 sequence (DNA): TGTGCCAGCAGCTTAGCTAGCAGCACAGATACGCAGTATTTT. Its translation: CASSLASSTDTQYF.

The V call is TRBV11-2, the J call TRBJ1-2, with a possible D match to TRBD1 (6 bases). CDR3 length: 14 residues. Germline loops: CDR1 SGHAT, CDR2 FQNNGV. V lost 3 bases, J lost 3 bases, and 11 bases lay in between. CDR3 sequence (DNA): TGTGCCAGCAGCTTCCGACAGGCGGACTATGGCTACACCTTC. Amino acids: CASSFRQADYGYTF.